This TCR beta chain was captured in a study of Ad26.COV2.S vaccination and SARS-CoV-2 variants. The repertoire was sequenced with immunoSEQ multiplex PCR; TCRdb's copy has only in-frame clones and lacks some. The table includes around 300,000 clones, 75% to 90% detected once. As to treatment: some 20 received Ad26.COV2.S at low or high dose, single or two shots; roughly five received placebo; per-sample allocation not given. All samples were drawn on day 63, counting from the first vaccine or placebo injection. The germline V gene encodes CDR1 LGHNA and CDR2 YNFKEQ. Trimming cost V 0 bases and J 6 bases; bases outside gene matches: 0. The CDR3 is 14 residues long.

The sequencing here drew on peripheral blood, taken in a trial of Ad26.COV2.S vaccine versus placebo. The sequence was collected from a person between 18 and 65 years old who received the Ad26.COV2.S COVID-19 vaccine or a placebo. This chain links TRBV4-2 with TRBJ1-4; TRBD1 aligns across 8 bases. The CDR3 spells CASSQEQGDEKLFF. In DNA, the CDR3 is TGTGCCAGCAGCCAAGAACAGGGGGATGAAAAACTGTTTTTT.